The T cell receptor (beta chain) under discussion was sequenced for a study of read filtering for tumor transcriptome and immune sequencing. Germline values: CDR1 SNHLY, CDR2 FYNNEI. The length of the CDR3 is 13 residues. This library used roughly 0.4 ug RNA and molecular barcoded adaptors spanning alpha/delta and beta/gamma chains. Each CDR3 protein is one row after TCRdb ran MiXCR on the reads. Among over 80,000 distinct CDR3 sequences listed, 10% to 15% were seen once. Every patient had bone marrow sampled while the disease was active. Points on this clonotype: This may stem from a read error, because a much larger clone lies one nucleotide away.

Sequenced: a population of CD138-negative cells sorted from bone marrow. This receptor was identified in a donor at least 40 years old with multiple myeloma. The gene calls are TRBV2 and TRBJ1-2; TRBD1 agrees at 7 bases. The CDR3 loop reads CTSSESGGYGYTF. The DNA for the CDR3 is TGTACCAGCAGTGAATCAGGGGGCTATGGCTACACCTTC.